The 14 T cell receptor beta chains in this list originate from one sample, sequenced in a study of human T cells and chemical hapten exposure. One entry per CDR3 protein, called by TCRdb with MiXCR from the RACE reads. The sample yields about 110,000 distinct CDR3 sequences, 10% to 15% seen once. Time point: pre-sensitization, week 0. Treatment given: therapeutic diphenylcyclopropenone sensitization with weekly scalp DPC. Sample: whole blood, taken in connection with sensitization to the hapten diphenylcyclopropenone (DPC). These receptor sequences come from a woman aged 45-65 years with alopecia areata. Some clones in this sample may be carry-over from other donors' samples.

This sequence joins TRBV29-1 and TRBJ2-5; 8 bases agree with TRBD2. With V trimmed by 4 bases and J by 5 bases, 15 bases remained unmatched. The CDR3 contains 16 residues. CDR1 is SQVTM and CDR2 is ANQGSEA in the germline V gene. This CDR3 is CSVGGRLAQVGETQYF. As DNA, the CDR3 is TGCAGCGTTGGGGGACGACTAGCGCAGGTTGGGGAGACCCAGTACTTC.

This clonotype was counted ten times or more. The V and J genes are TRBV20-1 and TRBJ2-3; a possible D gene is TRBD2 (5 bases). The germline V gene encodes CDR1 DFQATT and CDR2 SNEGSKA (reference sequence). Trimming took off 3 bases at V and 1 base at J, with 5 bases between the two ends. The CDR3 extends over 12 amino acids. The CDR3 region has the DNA TGCAGTGCTAGCGGGGGCACAGATACGCAGTATTTT. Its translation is CSASGGTDTQYF.

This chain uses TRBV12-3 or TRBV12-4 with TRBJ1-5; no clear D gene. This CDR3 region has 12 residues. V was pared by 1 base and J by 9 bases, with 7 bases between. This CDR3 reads CASSLGFGPQHF. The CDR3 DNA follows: TGTGCCAGCAGTTTAGGCTTTGGGCCCCAGCATTTT.

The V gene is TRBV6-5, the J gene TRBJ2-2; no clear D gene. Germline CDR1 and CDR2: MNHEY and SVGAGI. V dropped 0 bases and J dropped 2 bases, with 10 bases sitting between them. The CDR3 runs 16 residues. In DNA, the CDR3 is TGTGCCAGCAGTTACTCGTCCGGGCTTAACACCGGGGAGCTGTTTTTT. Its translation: CASSYSSGLNTGELFF.

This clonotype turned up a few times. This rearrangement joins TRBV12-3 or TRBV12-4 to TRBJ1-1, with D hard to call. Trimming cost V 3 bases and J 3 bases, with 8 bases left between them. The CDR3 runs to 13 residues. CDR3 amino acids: CASSFGEDTEAFF. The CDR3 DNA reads TGTGCCAGCAGTTTCGGGGAGGACACTGAAGCTTTCTTT.

The CDR3 protein is CATSSRGFGTGELFF. The CDR3 coding sequence is TGTGCCACCAGCAGCAGGGGCTTTGGCACCGGGGAGCTGTTTTTT. The rearrangement uses TRBV15 and TRBJ2-2, with D possibly matching TRBD1 (6 bases). The V and J ends lost 3 bases and 4 bases respectively, with 12 bases between them. The CDR3 is 15 residues long. Per germline, CDR1 LNHNV and CDR2 YYDKDF (reference sequence). Based on the CDR3 plus reference TRBV15 and TRBJ2-2, the full variable domain is DAMVIQNPRYQVTQFGKPVTLSCSQTLNHNVMYWYQQKSSQAPKLLFHYYDKDFNNEADTPDNFQSRRPNTSFCFLDIRSPGLGDTAMYLCATSSRGFGTGELFFGEGSRLTVL.

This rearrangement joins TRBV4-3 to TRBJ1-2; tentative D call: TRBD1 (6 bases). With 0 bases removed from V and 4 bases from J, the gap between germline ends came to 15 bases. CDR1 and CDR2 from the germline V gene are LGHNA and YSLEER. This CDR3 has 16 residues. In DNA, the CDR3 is TGCGCCAGCAGCCAAGATTCTCAGGGGATCATCTATGGCTACACCTTC. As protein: CASSQDSQGIIYGYTF.

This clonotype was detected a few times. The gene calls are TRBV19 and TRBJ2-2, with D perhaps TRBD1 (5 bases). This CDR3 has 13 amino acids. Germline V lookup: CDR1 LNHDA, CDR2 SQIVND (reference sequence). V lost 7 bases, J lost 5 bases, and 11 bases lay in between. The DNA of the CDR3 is TGTGCCAGTAATATCAGGGATACCGGGGAGCTGTTTTTT. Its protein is CASNIRDTGELFF. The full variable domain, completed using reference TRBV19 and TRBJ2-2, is DGGITQSPKYLFRKEGQNVTLSCEQNLNHDAMYWYRQDPGQGLRLIYYSQIVNDFQKGDIAEGYSVSREKKESFPLTVTSAQKNPTAFYLCASNIRDTGELFFGEGSRLTVL.

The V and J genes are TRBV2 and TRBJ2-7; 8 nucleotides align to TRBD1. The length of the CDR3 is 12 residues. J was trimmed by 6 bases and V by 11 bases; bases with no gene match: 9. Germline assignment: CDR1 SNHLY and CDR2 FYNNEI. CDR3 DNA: TGTGCCCGGAATGGACAGGGTCCCGAGCAGTACTTC. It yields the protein CARNGQGPEQYF.

The chain's CDR3 is CASSLGDRTDTQYF. In DNA, the CDR3 is TGTGCCAGCAGTTTGGGAGACCGCACAGATACGCAGTATTTT. This rearrangement joins TRBV28 to TRBJ2-3; a possible D gene is TRBD2 (5 bases). The CDR3 extends over 14 amino acids. Germline CDR1 and CDR2: MDHEN and SYDVKM. Trimming left V 3 bases short and J 1 base short, with 8 bases between.

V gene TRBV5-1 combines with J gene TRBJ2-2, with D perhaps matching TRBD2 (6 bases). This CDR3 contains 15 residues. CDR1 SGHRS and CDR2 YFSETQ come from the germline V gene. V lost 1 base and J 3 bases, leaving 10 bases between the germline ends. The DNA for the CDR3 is TGCGCCAGCAGCTTGCGGGAGTCGGACACCGGGGAGCTGTTTTTT. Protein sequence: CASSLRESDTGELFF.

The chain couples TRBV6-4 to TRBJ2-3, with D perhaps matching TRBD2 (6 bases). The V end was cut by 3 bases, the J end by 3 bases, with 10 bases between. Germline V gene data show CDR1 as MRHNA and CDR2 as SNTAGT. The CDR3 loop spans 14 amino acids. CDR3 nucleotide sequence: TGTGCCAGCAGTGAGGAGGGACCTACAGATACGCAGTATTTT. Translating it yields CASSEEGPTDTQYF.

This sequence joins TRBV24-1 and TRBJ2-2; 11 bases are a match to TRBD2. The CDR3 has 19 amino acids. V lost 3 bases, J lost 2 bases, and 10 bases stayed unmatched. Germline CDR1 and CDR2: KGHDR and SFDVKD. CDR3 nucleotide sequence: TGTGCCACCAGTGATCACCGACACGGACTAGCGGGTAACACCGGGGAGCTGTTTTTT. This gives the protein CATSDHRHGLAGNTGELFF.

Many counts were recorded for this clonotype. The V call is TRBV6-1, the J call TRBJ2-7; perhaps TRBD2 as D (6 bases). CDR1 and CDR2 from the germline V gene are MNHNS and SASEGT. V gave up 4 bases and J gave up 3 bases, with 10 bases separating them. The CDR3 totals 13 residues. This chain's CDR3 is CASSVGLRYEQYF. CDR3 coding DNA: TGTGCCAGCAGTGTGGGACTTCGCTACGAGCAGTACTTC.